This TCR beta chain derives from a study of T-cell reconstitution after alpha-beta-depleted transplantation in children. Preparation of the TCRbeta library used unique molecular identifiers. TCRdb ran MiXCR on the PCR reads and lists one entry per CDR3 protein. Of hundreds of thousands of distinct CDR3 sequences listed, 20% to 30% are singletons. As concerns this clonotype: What it recognizes is unknown.

Overall study results and limits: At the one-year point after transplant, T-cell counts and TCRbeta diversity were found to come mostly from T cells that had been newly produced. Several hundred expanded graft clones reportedly supplied alpha-beta T cells about two months after transplant.

Germline lookup yields CDR1 LGHDT and CDR2 YNNKEL (reference sequence). V lost 4 bases and J lost 6, with 22 bases in between. This CDR3 is built from 16 residues. This TCR was sampled from a girl aged 2-10 years with Fanconi anemia, due to receive a stem cell transplant. The sample in question was PBMCs, obtained before TCRalphabeta/CD19-depleted stem cell transplant. The chain joins TRBV3-1 to TRBJ2-7; D might be TRBD1 or TRBD2, each matching 6 bases. The CDR3 region has the DNA TGTGCCAGCAGCCCCGTAGGGAGTTGGGGGGCCATCGAGCAGTACTTC. It is translated as CASSPVGSWGAIEQYF.